These 28 T cell receptor beta chains were all obtained from the same sample, sequenced in a study of shared clonotypes between healthy human individuals. The table came from immunoSEQ multiplex PCR; TCRdb's copy has only in-frame clones and leaves some out. The repertoire has 2 million to 3 million clones, 80% to 95% of them found once; the top ten carry approximately 0.37%. Material: naive CD4+ T cells from PBMCs. Documented subset: CD45RA+ positively selected. These receptors were taken from a man aged 18 to 29 in good health. Some clones in this sample may be carry-over from other donors' samples.

The chain joins TRBV5-1 to TRBJ2-2; D is unclear. The V gene lost 0 bases and the J gene lost 0 bases, with 9 bases spanning the gap. This CDR3 has 16 residues. Germline CDR1 reads SGHRS; CDR2 reads YFSETQ. CDR3 DNA: TGCGCCAGCAGCTTGGAGGGTGACCCGAACACCGGGGAGCTGTTTTTT. Encoded protein: CASSLEGDPNTGELFF.

V and J are TRBV28 and TRBJ1-2; D is perhaps TRBD1 (6 bases). Germline CDR1 MDHEN, CDR2 SYDVKM. This CDR3 contains 16 residues. V lost 3 bases and J 7 bases, leaving 21 bases between the germline ends. CDR3 in DNA: TGTGCCAGCAGTTTGCCGAACAGGGTTACCGGGAGTGGCTACACCTTC. Its translation: CASSLPNRVTGSGYTF.

This sequence joins TRBV5-1 and TRBJ2-2, with D possibly being TRBD2 (6 bases). The CDR3 extends over 14 amino acids. V lost 6 bases and J lost 5, with 14 bases in between. Germline V lookup: CDR1 SGHRS, CDR2 YFSETQ. The CDR3 nucleotides are TGCGCCAGCAAAAACGGGGCGGGAACCGGGGAGCTGTTTTTT. This codes for CASKNGAGTGELFF.

This clone was counted once. This chain connects TRBV7-3 to TRBJ2-1; TRBD2 might be the D (5 bases). Germline CDR1 SGHTA, CDR2 FQGTGA. The V end lost 3 bases, the J end lost 3 bases, and 12 bases lay between the germline ends. The CDR3 is 15 residues long. CDR3 sequence: CASSFGIQSYNEQFF. The CDR3 region has the DNA TGTGCCAGCAGCTTCGGGATCCAGAGCTACAATGAGCAGTTCTTC.

The chain couples TRBV28 to TRBJ2-1, with 9 bases aligning to TRBD1. With V trimmed by 10 bases and J by 5 bases, 6 bases remained unmatched. The germline V gene encodes CDR1 MDHEN and CDR2 SYDVKM. The CDR3 extends over 13 amino acids. The CDR3 here is CATKTGGNNEQFF. The CDR3 coding sequence is TGTGCCACCAAGACAGGGGGAAACAATGAGCAGTTCTTC.

The chain has TRBV11-2 and TRBJ2-5; D could derive from TRBD1 or TRBD2 (5 bases each). This CDR3 comprises 12 residues. The germline V and J ends were trimmed by 4 bases and 7 bases, with 10 bases remaining between them. Germline lookup yields CDR1 SGHAT and CDR2 FQNNGV. DNA of the CDR3: TGTGCCAGCAGCTGGGACCTGGTGACCCAGTACTTC. Translated, it gives CASSWDLVTQYF.

V usage is TRBV28 and J usage is TRBJ2-1; TRBD2 matches at 12 bases. Looked up from germline, CDR1 is MDHEN and CDR2 is SYDVKM. The V segment lost 3 bases and the J segment 6 bases; nucleotides outside the gene matches: 3. The CDR3 is 15 amino acids. For the CDR3, the DNA is TGTGCCAGCAGTTTTCGACTAGCGGGGGTCAATGAGCAGTTCTTC. It yields the protein CASSFRLAGVNEQFF.

The chain combines TRBV7-2 with TRBJ1-6; D may be TRBD1 (5 bases). The CDR3 has 14 amino acids. Germline V gene sequence: CDR1 SGHTA, CDR2 FQGNSA. Trimming took 6 bases from V and 7 from J, leaving 13 bases between them. CDR3 bases: TGTGCCAGCAGACGGGACGGGACGAATTCACCCCTCCACTTT. Encoded protein: CASRRDGTNSPLHF.

The CDR3 coding sequence is TGTGCCAGCAGACCGACGGACCCGAACACTGAAGCTTTCTTT. Its protein product is CASRPTDPNTEAFF. V and J are TRBV7-9 and TRBJ1-1; D ambiguous. The CDR3 spans 14 residues. Germline lookup yields CDR1 SEHNR and CDR2 FQNEAQ (reference sequence). V gave up 6 bases and J gave up 1 base, with 12 bases separating them.

V usage is TRBV15 and J usage is TRBJ2-4; a weak D match, TRBD1 (5 bases). This CDR3 has 14 residues. CDR1 and CDR2 from the germline V gene are LNHNV and YYDKDF (reference sequence). The ends were cut back, 1 base at V and 7 bases at J, with 11 bases in the middle. CDR3 sequence reads: CATSRADRTNIQYF. The CDR3 DNA is TGTGCCACCAGCAGAGCCGACAGAACCAACATTCAGTACTTC. Variable domain in full (rest from reference TRBV15 and TRBJ2-4): DAMVIQNPRYQVTQFGKPVTLSCSQTLNHNVMYWYQQKSSQAPKLLFHYYDKDFNNEADTPDNFQSRRPNTSFCFLDIRSPGLGDTAMYLCATSRADRTNIQYFGAGTRLSVL.

The chain combines TRBV2 with TRBJ2-1, with 7 positions matching TRBD2. J gave up 1 base and V 3 bases, and 12 bases lay outside the gene matches. Germline V CDR1 and CDR2: SNHLY, FYNNEI. The length of the CDR3 is 18 residues. CDR3 loop: CASSDRTSGWVSYNEQFF. The CDR3 bases are TGTGCCAGCAGTGATAGGACTAGTGGGTGGGTGTCCTACAATGAGCAGTTCTTC.

The genes are TRBV27 and TRBJ2-3; no definite D call. CDR1 is MNHEY and CDR2 is SMNVEV in the germline V gene (reference sequence). Trimming removed 6 bases from V and 6 bases from J, with 19 bases in between. This CDR3 is built from 15 residues. CDR3 nucleotide sequence: TGTGCCAGCAGACCAACCACTACAAAAGCGGATACGCAGTATTTT. Protein: CASRPTTTKADTQYF.

This clone was picked up one time. The chain recombines TRBV5-1 with TRBJ1-1, with a weak D call TRBD1 (5 bases). This CDR3 has 15 amino acids. Germline CDR1 is SGHRS and CDR2 is YFSETQ. V gave up 0 bases and J gave up 2 bases, with 11 bases separating them. The CDR3 reads CASSLDRQRNTEAFF. The CDR3, as DNA: TGCGCCAGCAGCTTGGATCGACAGAGAAACACTGAAGCTTTCTTT.

V is TRBV7-7 and J is TRBJ2-2; 7 bases line up with TRBD1. Germline assignment: CDR1 SSHAT and CDR2 FNYEAQ (reference sequence). Trimming removed 5 bases from V and 6 bases from J; junction bases left unmatched: 9. This CDR3 spans 15 amino acids. The CDR3: CASSRQGIRSGELFF. DNA for the CDR3: TGTGCCAGCAGCCGACAGGGAATCCGGTCCGGGGAGCTGTTTTTT.

Remarks on this clone: The same CDR3 also results from other DNA sequences found in this sample. This chain links TRBV29-1 with TRBJ2-7, with 11 bases fitting TRBD2. The V gene's germline CDR1 is SQVTM and CDR2 ANQGSEA. The CDR3 length is 13 residues. V gave up 4 bases and J gave up 1 base; unmatched junction bases: 0. CDR3 sequence (DNA): TGCAGCGTTGGGACTAGCGGGTCCTACGAGCAGTACTTC. Translation gives CSVGTSGSYEQYF.

The chain has TRBV20-1 and TRBJ2-1; possibly TRBD2 for D (5 bases). The length of the CDR3 is 10 residues. Trimming stripped 7 bases from V and 9 bases from J, with 10 bases between. Germline CDR1 DFQATT, CDR2 SNEGSKA (reference sequence). The CDR3 coding sequence is TGCAGTGTTGTGGGAGTTGAGCAGTTCTTC. The encoded protein is CSVVGVEQFF.

This rearrangement joins TRBV25-1 to TRBJ1-5, with a weak D call TRBD1 (5 bases). The CDR3 has 13 residues. Germline V gene data show CDR1 as MGHDK and CDR2 as SYGVNS. V shed 1 base and J shed 7 bases, with 8 bases lying between them. Written as DNA, the CDR3 is TGTGCCAGCAGTGAATTTCAGGGCCAGCCCCAGCATTTT. It specifies CASSEFQGQPQHF. The whole variable domain, remainder taken from reference TRBV25-1 and TRBJ1-5, is EADIYQTPRYLVIGTGKKITLECSQTMGHDKMYWYQQDPGMELHLIHYSYGVNSTEKGDLSSESTVSRIRTEHFPLTLESARPSHTSQYLCASSEFQGQPQHFGDGTRLSIL.

This chain uses TRBV9 with TRBJ1-3; D might be TRBD1 (5 bases). CDR1 and CDR2 (germline): SGDLS, YYNGEE. V was pared by 3 bases and J by 4 bases, with 17 bases between. The CDR3 has 16 residues. For the CDR3, the DNA is TGTGCCAGCAGCGGCCCCCCGGTCGGGGACGGAAACACCATATATTTT. Translating gives CASSGPPVGDGNTIYF.

The chain is built from TRBV29-1 and TRBJ2-3; D is perhaps TRBD1 (6 bases). Trimming stripped 4 bases from V and 6 bases from J, with 11 bases between. Germline CDR1 is SQVTM and CDR2 is ANQGSEA. The CDR3 has 12 residues. CDR3 amino acids: CSVGGRWDTQYF. Here the CDR3 DNA reads TGCAGCGTTGGGGGGCGATGGGATACGCAGTATTTT.

In DNA, the CDR3 is TGCGCCAGCAGCGCGGATACGAACACCGGGGAGCTGTTTTTT. It yields the protein CASSADTNTGELFF. The rearrangement joins TRBV5-1 to TRBJ2-2, with no clear D. Germline assignment: CDR1 SGHRS and CDR2 YFSETQ. Between the trimmed V and J ends, which lost 4 bases and 0 bases, there was a span of 7 bases. CDR3 length: 14 amino acids.

Only one count was recorded for this clone. J is TRBJ1-1 and V is TRBV7-6; 8 positions agree with TRBD1. V shed 0 bases, J shed 8 bases, and the junction held 5 bases outside the gene matches. From germline, CDR1 is SGHVS and CDR2 FNYEAQ. The CDR3 has 14 residues. This CDR3 reads CASSLAQGAREAFF. The CDR3 DNA sequence: TGTGCCAGCAGCTTAGCGCAGGGGGCGCGGGAAGCTTTCTTT.

The genes are TRBV4-3 and TRBJ2-3; the match to TRBD2 covers 11 bases. With 3 bases clipped from V and 0 bases from J, the junction kept 14 bases outside the gene matches. The CDR3 has 20 amino acids. The germline CDR1 and CDR2 sequences are LGHNA and YSLEER. CDR3 sequence (DNA): TGCGCCAGCAGCCACTCTCCTAGCGGGGGGTCTAAAGCTAGCACAGATACGCAGTATTTT. Translated: CASSHSPSGGSKASTDTQYF.

On this clone itself: The sample carries other DNA sequences with the same CDR3. The V gene is TRBV7-3, the J gene TRBJ2-1; 12 nucleotides agree with TRBD2. There are 15 residues in the CDR3. CDR1 and CDR2 from the germline V gene are SGHTA and FQGTGA. The V and J ends lost 3 bases and 7 bases, in that order; junction bases with no gene match: 4. CDR3 sequence (DNA): TGTGCCAGCAGCTTTGGACTAGCGGGGACTAATGAGCAGTTCTTC. It is translated as CASSFGLAGTNEQFF.

V and J are TRBV2 and TRBJ2-5, with a weak D call TRBD2 (5 bases). V was pared by 8 bases and J by 11 bases, with 15 bases between. This CDR3 is built from 11 residues. Per germline, CDR1 SNHLY and CDR2 FYNNEI. The CDR3 nucleotides are TGTGCCAGCCATCTAGTCGGGGAGCAGTACTTC. This encodes CASHLVGEQYF. The full variable domain, with the rest looked up from reference TRBV2 and TRBJ2-5, is EPEVTQTPSHQVTQMGQEVILRCVPISNHLYFYWYRQILGQKVEFLVSFYNNEISEKSEIFDDQFSVERPDGSNFTLKIRSTKLEDSAMYFCASHLVGEQYFGPGTRLLVL.

This chain connects TRBV27 to TRBJ2-1, with D unclear. This CDR3 region has 13 residues. V shed 7 bases and J shed 9 bases, with 16 bases lying between them. CDR1 and CDR2 from the germline V gene are MNHEY and SMNVEV (reference sequence). CDR3: CASTPFESTEQFF. DNA of the CDR3: TGTGCCAGCACCCCCTTTGAGTCGACTGAGCAGTTCTTC.

The V and J genes are TRBV10-3 and TRBJ2-7; 7 bases are a match to TRBD1. The junction had 10 bases not matched to a gene; V was cut back by 5 bases and J by 3 bases. CDR1 is ENHRY, CDR2 SYGVKD, per germline. This CDR3 has 15 residues. The CDR3 coding sequence is TGTGCCATCAGTACGCCCGGGACAGAGCACTACGAGCAGTACTTC. This sequence encodes CAISTPGTEHYEQYF.

The CDR3 loop is CAWRSDSYSYEQYF. The CDR3 DNA sequence: TGTGCCTGGAGAAGTGACTCCTACTCCTACGAGCAGTACTTC. The chain is built from TRBV30 and TRBJ2-7; the D is unclear. The V gene's germline CDR1 is GTSNPN and CDR2 SVGIG (reference sequence). The CDR3 is 14 amino acids. V shed 3 bases and J shed 0 bases, with 12 bases lying between them.

This chain joins TRBV5-1 and TRBJ2-2; D possibly corresponds to TRBD1 (6 bases). The germline gives CDR1 SGHRS, CDR2 YFSETQ. CDR3 length equals 17 residues. V was trimmed by 1 base and J by 0 bases, leaving 13 bases between them. The DNA for the CDR3 is TGCGCCAGCAGCTTGTTGTCCAGGGGCTCGAACACCGGGGAGCTGTTTTTT. Translation gives CASSLLSRGSNTGELFF.